The clone carrying this T cell receptor (beta chain) was detected once. This sample was included in a study of radiation and T cells in renal cell carcinoma. Time point noted: blood 2 weeks post-SBRT. Regarding treatment: 15 Gy SBRT to primary tumor, nephrectomy 4 weeks later. Germline V gives CDR1 SGDLS, CDR2 YYNGEE. This CDR3 has 18 amino acids. Trimming left V 0 bases short and J 4 bases short, with 22 bases between. Assay used: immunoSEQ multiplex PCR; TCRdb lists only in-frame clones, some missing. The sample lists roughly 130,000 clones; approximately 80% were seen once. The chain employs TRBV9 and TRBJ1-2; weak D call: TRBD1 (6 bases). The sequenced sample was blood, obtained from a patient whose treatment included radiotherapy and nephrectomy. The origin of this receptor is an older woman with renal cell carcinoma. CDR3 in DNA: TGTGCCAGCAGCGTAGACCCCCTCCCAACCCAACAGGGCTATGGCTACACCTTC. Its translation is CASSVDPLPTQQGYGYTF.